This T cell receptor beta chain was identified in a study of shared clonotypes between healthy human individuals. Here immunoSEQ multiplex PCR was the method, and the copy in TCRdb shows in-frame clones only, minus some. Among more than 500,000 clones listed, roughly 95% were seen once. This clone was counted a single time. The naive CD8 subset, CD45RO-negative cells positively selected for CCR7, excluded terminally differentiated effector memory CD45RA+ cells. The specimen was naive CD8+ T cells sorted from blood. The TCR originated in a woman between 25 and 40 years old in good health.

The CDR3 reads CASSSGARQPQHF. Here the CDR3 DNA reads TGTGCCAGCAGTTCGGGGGCGCGACAGCCCCAGCATTTT. The V and J genes are TRBV27 and TRBJ1-5; maybe TRBD1 (6 bases). The CDR3 consists of 13 residues. From germline, CDR1 is MNHEY and CDR2 SMNVEV (reference sequence). V lost 4 bases to trimming and J lost 7 bases, with 11 bases between them.